These 2 T cell receptor beta chains share one sample of origin, sequenced in a study of T cell changes during pregnancy in multiple sclerosis. Repertoires were generated with immunoSEQ multiplex PCR, while TCRdb's copy carries only in-frame clones and drops some. The sample contains 34,000 or so clones, roughly 91% of which appear only once. The specimen was peripheral blood, collected in the second trimester of pregnancy. The receptors derive from a female donor in good health, enrolled as a control in a pregnancy study.

The J gene is TRBJ1-6, the V gene TRBV28; D remains ambiguous. The germline CDR1 and CDR2 sequences are MDHEN and SYDVKM. The CDR3 is made up of 12 amino acids. V lost 2 bases to trimming and J lost 7 bases, with 3 bases between them. The CDR3 DNA reads as TGTGCCAGCAGTTTACAAAATTCACCCCTCCACTTT. This gives the protein CASSLQNSPLHF.

Written as DNA, the CDR3 is TGTGCCAGCAGTCTAGCGGGAGGGGACAATGAGCAGTTCTTC. Translation gives CASSLAGGDNEQFF. The V and J genes are TRBV7-2 and TRBJ2-1; TRBD2 aligns across 12 bases. The CDR3 has 14 amino acids. CDR1 and CDR2 from the germline V gene are SGHTA and FQGNSA. The trim removed 6 bases at V and 5 bases at J, leaving 2 bases unmatched.